These T cell receptor beta chains were read from a single sample in a study of CD8 T cells in ankylosing spondylitis. TCRdb reanalysed the 5' RACE reads using MiXCR and keeps one entry per CDR3 protein. The sample lists 35,000 to 50,000 distinct CDR3 sequences; roughly 3% were seen once. The specimen sequenced was blood, either unsorted or a sorted T cell fraction (not recorded which). The source is a male donor with ankylosing spondylitis or in good health (not recorded which). Both conserved end residues are part of each CDR3. A D gene is named only where the DNA matches it firmly. Rows may omit the clone size; those that give it use once, few, many or a size class.

clone_size	v_call	j_call	d_call	cdr3_aa	cdr3_nt
many	TRBV9	TRBJ2-1	.	CASSVEVGAGTFGDEQFF	TGTGCCAGCAGCGTAGAGGTTGGGGCGGGAACTTTCGGCGATGAGCAGTTCTTC
many	TRBV9	TRBJ1-3	.	CASSVDFRYSSGNTIYF	TGTGCCAGCAGCGTTGACTTCAGGTATTCCTCTGGAAACACCATATATTTT
few	TRBV9	TRBJ2-1	.	CASSVEHPDFNEQFF	TGTGCCAGCAGCGTAGAACATCCGGACTTTAATGAGCAGTTCTTC
many	TRBV9	TRBJ2-1	TRBD1	CASSPHMGTGVGSAVNEQFF	TGTGCCAGCAGCCCTCATATGGGGACAGGGGTAGGGTCGGCGGTTAATGAGCAGTTCTTC
many	TRBV9	TRBJ1-2	TRBD1	CASSVGNHGQGSGYTF	TGTGCCAGCAGCGTAGGGAACCACGGACAGGGTTCTGGCTACACCTTC
many	TRBV9	TRBJ2-1	TRBD2	CASSSGGGSYNEQFF	TGTGCCAGCAGCTCCGGGGGGGGGTCCTACAATGAGCAGTTCTTC
.	TRBV9	TRBJ2-4	.	CASSVEVGRDIQYF	TGTGCCAGCAGCGTAGAGGTAGGGCGGGACATTCAGTACTTC
many	TRBV9	TRBJ2-5	TRBD1	CASSTPLTGKRETQYF	TGTGCCAGCAGCACCCCTCTGACAGGGAAGAGAGAGACCCAGTACTTC
many	TRBV9	TRBJ2-5	TRBD2	CASSSRQAGGNGETQYF	TGTGCCAGCAGCTCCCGGCAAGCGGGAGGGAATGGGGAGACCCAGTACTTC
many	TRBV9	TRBJ1-3	.	CASSPAGPIGSGNTIYF	TGTGCCAGCAGCCCCGCGGGACCTATTGGGTCTGGAAACACCATATATTTT
many	TRBV9	TRBJ2-2	TRBD2	CASSVETSGGAGELFF	TGTGCCAGCAGCGTAGAGACTAGCGGGGGCGCCGGGGAGCTGTTTTTT
many	TRBV9	TRBJ2-2	.	CASSLGGGPGELFF	TGTGCCAGCAGCTTAGGTGGGGGTCCCGGGGAGCTGTTTTTT
many	TRBV9	TRBJ2-3	.	CASSGSGGLDTQYF	TGTGCCAGCAGCGGTTCCGGGGGCCTAGATACGCAGTATTTT
many	TRBV9	TRBJ2-1	.	CASSVATTGAYNEQFF	TGTGCCAGCAGCGTAGCTACGACGGGGGCCTACAATGAGCAGTTCTTC
many	TRBV9	TRBJ2-5	.	CASSEGLRRPPYQETQYF	TGTGCCAGCAGCGAGGGACTTCGGCGGCCACCATACCAAGAGACCCAGTACTTC
many	TRBV9	TRBJ2-1	TRBD2	CASSVASGLAGDTYNEQFF	TGTGCCAGCAGCGTAGCCAGCGGACTAGCGGGAGACACCTACAATGAGCAGTTCTTC
.	TRBV9	TRBJ1-5	.	CASSTGPNQPQHF	TGTGCCAGCTCCACAGGGCCCAATCAGCCCCAGCATTTT
many	TRBV9	TRBJ2-5	.	CASSVDSGRGETQYF	TGTGCCAGCAGCGTAGACAGTGGCCGTGGAGAGACCCAGTACTTC
many	TRBV9	TRBJ2-1	.	CASSVGGRGRYNEQFF	TGTGCCAGCAGCGTAGGGGGCAGGGGAAGATACAATGAGCAGTTCTTC
many	TRBV9	TRBJ2-1	.	CASSAGDSSSYNEQFF	TGTGCCAGCAGCGCGGGGGACAGTTCGTCTTACAATGAGCAGTTCTTC
many	TRBV9	TRBJ2-2	.	CASSVLLATGELFF	TGTGCCAGCAGCGTACTTTTGGCCACCGGGGAGCTGTTTTTT
many	TRBV9	TRBJ2-6	.	CASTQGGTGANVLTF	TGTGCCAGCACGCAGGGGGGGACTGGGGCCAACGTCCTGACTTTC
few	TRBV9	TRBJ1-1	.	CASSVNSGTEAFF	TGTGCCAGCAGCGTAAATTCGGGCACTGAAGCTTTCTTT
many	TRBV9	TRBJ2-2	TRBD2	CASSVAPASGSAGELFF	TGTGCCAGCAGCGTAGCTCCGGCTAGCGGGAGCGCCGGGGAGCTGTTTTTT
many	TRBV9	TRBJ2-3	.	CASTSEGRRTDTQYF	TGTGCCAGCACCTCGGAGGGGCGGAGAACAGATACGCAGTATTTT
many	TRBV9	TRBJ2-1	TRBD2	CASSPVPGLAGGQSSYNEQFF	TGTGCCAGCAGCCCCGTTCCGGGACTAGCGGGAGGACAGAGCTCCTACAATGAGCAGTTCTTC
many	TRBV9	TRBJ2-5	.	CASSVATDETQYF	TGTGCCAGCAGCGTAGCCACAGATGAGACCCAGTACTTC
many	TRBV9	TRBJ2-1	TRBD2	CASSAGGAAYNEQFF	TGTGCCAGCAGCGCCGGGGGGGCAGCCTACAATGAGCAGTTCTTC
many	TRBV9	TRBJ1-4	.	CASSVTGGFGQSVSAGNYEKLFF	TGTGCCAGCAGCGTCACAGGAGGGTTCGGGCAGAGTGTCTCCGCAGGAAACTATGAAAAACTGTTTTTT
many	TRBV9	TRBJ2-5	TRBD1	CASSALDRPMGETQYF	TGTGCCAGCAGCGCATTGGACAGGCCCATGGGGGAGACCCAGTACTTC
many	TRBV9	TRBJ1-4	.	CASSVGGSAANEKLFF	TGTGCCAGCAGCGTAGGGGGATCCGCGGCTAATGAAAAACTGTTTTTT
many	TRBV9	TRBJ1-1	.	CASSVQVNTEAFF	TGTGCCAGCAGCGTTCAGGTGAACACTGAAGCTTTCTTT
many	TRBV9	TRBJ2-1	TRBD2	CASSTTSGGYNEQFF	TGTGCCAGCAGCACGACTAGCGGGGGTTACAATGAGCAGTTCTTC
many	TRBV9	TRBJ2-2	TRBD2	CASSPLAVEYTGELFF	TGTGCCAGCAGCCCTCTAGCGGTTGAATACACCGGGGAGCTGTTTTTT
many	TRBV9	TRBJ2-5	TRBD2	CASSVGPGLAGDPGTQYF	TGTGCCAGCAGCGTAGGACCGGGACTAGCGGGGGACCCGGGGACCCAGTACTTC
many	TRBV9	TRBJ2-5	TRBD2	CASSLTSGQETQYF	TGTGCCAGCAGCCTGACTAGCGGCCAAGAGACCCAGTACTTC
many	TRBV9	TRBJ2-2	.	CASSVKATGELFF	TGTGCCAGCAGCGTCAAGGCCACCGGGGAGCTGTTTTTT
many	TRBV9	TRBJ2-2	.	CASSPTRRWGGELFF	TGTGCCAGCAGCCCGACACGGCGATGGGGCGGGGAGCTGTTTTTT
many	TRBV9	TRBJ2-5	TRBD2	CASSVGSSGGAGETQYF	TGTGCCAGCAGCGTAGGCTCTAGCGGGGGGGCCGGCGAGACCCAGTACTTC
medium-sized	TRBV24-1	TRBJ1-2	.	CATSDWAVTNYGYTF	TGTGCCACCAGTGATTGGGCGGTGACTAACTATGGCTACACCTTC
many	TRBV9	TRBJ2-2	.	CASRDQGPGELFF	TGTGCCAGCAGAGATCAGGGTCCCGGGGAGCTGTTTTTT
many	TRBV9	TRBJ1-6	TRBD1	CASSPRRGDSPLHF	TGTGCCAGCAGCCCCCGCAGGGGGGATTCACCCCTCCACTTT
many	TRBV9	TRBJ1-5	.	CASSEGYNQPQHF	TGTGCCAGCAGCGAGGGGTATAATCAGCCCCAGCATTTT
many	TRBV9	TRBJ2-2	TRBD2	CASSVQSGGNTGELFF	TGTGCCAGCAGCGTACAGAGCGGGGGAAACACCGGGGAGCTGTTTTTT
many	TRBV9	TRBJ2-1	TRBD2	CASSVRLAGDSEQFF	TGTGCCAGCAGCGTAAGACTAGCGGGGGATAGTGAGCAGTTCTTC
many	TRBV9	TRBJ2-2	TRBD2	CASSVSAGGYTNTGELFF	TGTGCCAGCAGCGTATCAGCGGGAGGCTACACGAACACCGGGGAGCTGTTTTTT
many	TRBV9	TRBJ2-5	.	CASSPRPGFETQYF	TGTGCCAGCAGCCCTCGCCCAGGGTTTGAGACCCAGTACTTC
.	TRBV9	TRBJ2-1	.	CASSVLGANNEQFF	TGTGCCAGCAGCGTATTAGGGGCAAACAATGAGCAGTTCTTC
many	TRBV9	TRBJ2-2	.	CASSVDAAGELFF	TGTGCCAGCAGCGTAGATGCGGCCGGGGAGCTGTTTTTT
many	TRBV9	TRBJ1-2	TRBD1	CASSVGQGVIPYGYTF	TGTGCCAGCAGCGTAGGACAGGGGGTGATACCCTATGGCTACACCTTC
.	TRBV7-2	TRBJ2-1	.	CASSPGTNEQFF	TGTGCCAGCAGCCCCGGGACGAATGAGCAGTTCTTC
many	TRBV9	TRBJ2-5	TRBD1	CASSVGGTDARETQYF	TGTGCCAGCAGCGTAGGGGGGACAGACGCAAGAGAGACCCAGTACTTC
many	TRBV9	TRBJ2-1	TRBD1	CASSAWGQGTNEQFF	TGTGCCAGCAGCGCGTGGGGACAGGGAACAAATGAGCAGTTCTTC
many	TRBV9	TRBJ2-3	.	CASSVGVVTDTQYF	TGTGCCAGCAGCGTAGGTGTTGTCACAGATACGCAGTATTTT
many	TRBV9	TRBJ2-3	.	CASSVISGDTQYF	TGTGCCAGCAGCGTTATCTCAGGGGATACGCAGTATTTT
many	TRBV9	TRBJ2-2	.	CASSVTTLTGELFF	TGTGCCAGCAGCGTAACAACCCTCACCGGGGAGCTGTTTTTT
many	TRBV9	TRBJ2-2	TRBD2	CASSPRLAGPTGELFF	TGTGCCAGCAGCCCCCGCCTAGCGGGGCCCACCGGGGAGCTGTTTTTT
many	TRBV9	TRBJ2-1	TRBD1	CASSVGTGKSYNEQFF	TGTGCCAGCAGCGTAGGGACAGGGAAATCCTACAATGAGCAGTTCTTC
many	TRBV9	TRBJ2-2	.	CASSVVRHTTGELFF	TGTGCCAGCAGCGTAGTTCGACATACTACCGGGGAGCTGTTTTTT
many	TRBV9	TRBJ2-1	.	CASSATGGNEQFF	TGTGCCAGCAGCGCTACAGGAGGCAATGAGCAGTTCTTC